This is a list of T cell receptor beta chains from one sample in a study of shared clonotypes between healthy human individuals. The assay was immunoSEQ multiplex PCR, and TCRdb's table has in-frame clones only and misses some. The table includes around 1 million clones, approximately 80% detected once. Input material: memory CD4+ T cells sorted from blood. The receptors shown here come from a man aged 18 to 29 in good health. Both conserved end residues are part of each CDR3. A D gene is named only where the DNA matches it firmly. For some rows the clone size is stated as once, few or many, or as a class when expanded; others skip it.

abundance,d_gene,j_gene,v_gene,CDR3nt,CDR3aa
.,.,TRBJ2-3,TRBV5-1,TGCGCCAGCAGCTTGGCCGGGGGCAGCACAGATACGCAGTATTTT,CASSLAGGSTDTQYF
few,TRBD1,TRBJ2-7,TRBV18,TGTGCCAGCTCACCACCGGGGACAGTCACCTACGAGCAGTACTTC,CASSPPGTVTYEQYF
many,TRBD2,TRBJ2-1,TRBV7-9,TGTGCCAGCAGCCGCCGGGACTATTATGAGCAGTTCTTC,CASSRRDYYEQFF
.,.,TRBJ2-7,TRBV19,TGTGCCAGTAGTATCACAGGGCCCTCCTACGAGCAGTACTTC,CASSITGPSYEQYF
.,.,TRBJ2-1,TRBV29-1,TGCAGCGTTGCGTCCCAGAGCTCCTACAATGAGCAGTTCTTC,CSVASQSSYNEQFF
.,.,TRBJ1-6,TRBV27,TGTGCCAGCAGTTTATCGACAGTCTCCTATAATTCACCCCTCCACTTT,CASSLSTVSYNSPLHF
.,.,TRBJ2-1,TRBV7-2,TGTGCCAGCAGCTCCGGCAGACTTCGTGAGCAGTTCTTC,CASSSGRLREQFF
.,TRBD1,TRBJ1-2,TRBV28,TGTGCCAGCACCCGGGACAGAAGCTATGGCTACACCTTC,CASTRDRSYGYTF
.,.,TRBJ2-2,TRBV28,TGTGCCAGCAGTTCCCGGGGCCCAAAAACCGGGGAGCTGTTTTTT,CASSSRGPKTGELFF
.,TRBD1,TRBJ1-6,TRBV28,TGTGCCAGCAGTTGGGGACAGGGTATAACTAATTCACCCCTCCACTTT,CASSWGQGITNSPLHF
many,.,TRBJ2-5,TRBV29-1,TGCAGCGTTGTGATCGGGGCCGAAGAGACCCAGTACTTC,CSVVIGAEETQYF
.,.,TRBJ2-1,TRBV7-9,TGTGCCAGCAGCTTAACAGGGAGCAATGAGCAGTTCTTC,CASSLTGSNEQFF
.,TRBD1,TRBJ1-1,TRBV10-3,TGTGCCATCAGTGAGTCGACTCCCGGCGGCAGGGGGGGGACTGAAGCTTTCTTT,CAISESTPGGRGGTEAFF
.,.,TRBJ1-5,TRBV19,TGTGCCAGTAGTATAGAGAAGGGTAAGGGTCAGCCCCAGCATTTT,CASSIEKGKGQPQHF
.,TRBD1,TRBJ2-5,TRBV19,TGTGCCAGTAGTGGACAGGGTGCGGAGACCCAGTACTTC,CASSGQGAETQYF
.,TRBD2,TRBJ2-5,TRBV5-1,TGCGCCAGCAGCTATCGGACTAGCGGGGAAGAGACCCAGTACTTC,CASSYRTSGEETQYF
once,.,TRBJ1-2,TRBV28,TGTGCCAGCCGGCCTGCGGGAAAGCAGATTGACTATGGCTACACCTTC,CASRPAGKQIDYGYTF
few,TRBD1,TRBJ1-1,TRBV19,TGTGCCAGTAGTAGCCTCAGGGGGCAGGGGAACACTGAAGCTTTCTTT,CASSSLRGQGNTEAFF
.,TRBD1,TRBJ1-4,TRBV28,TGTGCCAGCAGCCACGGGACAGTTAATGAAAAACTGTTTTTT,CASSHGTVNEKLFF
.,.,TRBJ2-5,TRBV5-4,TGTGCCAGCAGCTTGGCCAGTCGGGAGACCCAGTACTTC,CASSLASRETQYF
.,.,TRBJ1-2,TRBV6-4,TGTGCCAGCAGTGAGGGGCTACACTATGGCTACACCTTC,CASSEGLHYGYTF
.,.,TRBJ1-1,TRBV18,TGTGCCAGCTCACCGTTGACAGGTATGAACACTGAAGCTTTCTTT,CASSPLTGMNTEAFF
.,TRBD2,TRBJ2-1,TRBV5-1,TGCGCCAGCAGCCCCGGGACTAGCTACCACAATGAGCAGTTCTTC,CASSPGTSYHNEQFF
.,TRBD2,TRBJ2-2,TRBV11-2,TGTGCCAGCAGCTATGGGACTAGAAGGACCGGGGAGCTGTTTTTT,CASSYGTRRTGELFF
.,TRBD1,TRBJ1-2,TRBV19,TGTGCCAGTAGTCCGGGACAGACTTTCTATGGCTACACCTTC,CASSPGQTFYGYTF
few,TRBD1,TRBJ2-7,TRBV29-1,TGCAGCGCCGCTTGGACAGGCGAGCAGTACTTC,CSAAWTGEQYF
.,.,TRBJ2-6,TRBV7-6,TGTGCCAGCAGCTTGGCCCGCAGTGCGACTGGGGCCAACGTCCTGACTTTC,CASSLARSATGANVLTF
.,.,TRBJ2-3,TRBV21-1,TGTGCCAGCAGCAAAGCGGAAGCGGGGGAGACAGATACGCAGTATTTT,CASSKAEAGETDTQYF
.,.,TRBJ2-7,TRBV2,TGTGCCAGCAGTGTGTGGGGGGTTAGCTCCTACGAGCAGTACTTC,CASSVWGVSSYEQYF